This T cell receptor beta chain was retrieved from a study of T cell changes during pregnancy in multiple sclerosis. TCRdb's table, derived via immunoSEQ multiplex PCR, lists solely in-frame clones and lacks some. Among around 36,000 clones listed, roughly nine tenths were seen once. Here the sequenced sample was peripheral blood, taken before pregnancy. The receptor comes from a female donor with multiple sclerosis, enrolled in a pregnancy study.

The DNA for the CDR3 is TGTGCCAGCAGTGACTCTAGCGGCTCCTACAATGAGCAGTTCTTC. This codes for CASSDSSGSYNEQFF. The chain uses TRBV6-4 and TRBJ2-1; D is perhaps TRBD2 (6 bases). From germline, CDR1 is MRHNA and CDR2 SNTAGT. This CDR3 is 15 amino acids long. Between the trimmed V and J ends, which lost 0 bases and 0 bases, there was a span of 6 bases.